The 26 T cell receptor beta chains in this list originate from one sample, sequenced in a study of patients and donors after allogeneic stem cell transplantation. TCRdb recomputed calls from the RT-PCR reads with MiXCR, one row per CDR3 protein. Altogether roughly 940,000 distinct CDR3 sequences are present, about a sixth being singletons, with the ten largest covering around 5.5%. Sample: blood, either unsorted or a sorted T cell fraction (not recorded which). The receptor set was obtained from a human donor who was either an allogeneic HSCT recipient or a stem cell or donor lymphocyte infusion donor (not recorded which). It is not recorded whose cells these are; they may come from a transplant donor.

The V gene is TRBV5-1, the J gene TRBJ2-4; 7 bases agree with TRBD1. The CDR3 runs to 19 residues. The junction had 16 bases not matched to a gene; V was cut back by 4 bases and J by 0 bases. Germline V gives CDR1 SGHRS, CDR2 YFSETQ. CDR3 loop: CASSRRIRDSVLAKNIQYF. For the CDR3, the DNA is TGCGCCAGCAGCCGCCGGATTCGGGACAGTGTGCTAGCCAAAAACATTCAGTACTTC.

The V and J genes are TRBV5-1 and TRBJ2-3; 8 bases fit TRBD2. Losses at the gene ends were 2 bases for V and 0 bases for J; bases not matched to a gene: 8. This CDR3 has 17 residues. The germline CDR1 and CDR2 sequences are SGHRS and YFSETQ. This CDR3 is CASSLGTSGTSTDTQYF. CDR3 sequence (DNA): TGCGCCAGCAGCTTAGGAACTAGCGGAACCAGCACAGATACGCAGTATTTT. Supplemented by reference TRBV5-1 and TRBJ2-3, the full variable domain reads KAGVTQTPRYLIKTRGQQVTLSCSPISGHRSVSWYQQTPGQGLQFLFEYFSETQRNKGNFPGRFSGRQFSNSRSEMNVSTLELGDSALYLCASSLGTSGTSTDTQYFGPGTRLTVL.

The J gene is TRBJ2-5, the V gene TRBV3-1, with D perhaps TRBD1 (5 bases). Germline V gene data show CDR1 as LGHDT and CDR2 as YNNKEL (reference sequence). Deletions cut 3 bases from V and 0 bases from J, with 11 bases between. CDR3 length: 15 residues. In DNA, the CDR3 is TGTGCCAGCAGCCAGGTTAGGGGAAACCAAGAGACCCAGTACTTC. Amino acids: CASSQVRGNQETQYF.

This rearrangement joins TRBV25-1 to TRBJ1-1; D is possibly TRBD1 (5 bases). Looked up from germline, CDR1 is MGHDK and CDR2 is SYGVNS. CDR3 length: 12 residues. The V and J ends lost 1 base and 10 bases respectively, with 10 bases between them. CDR3 nucleotides: TGTGCCAGCAGTGAATGGCAGGGTGCAGCTTTCTTT. It specifies CASSEWQGAAFF.

CDR3 coding DNA: TGTGCCAGTACGGCCCAGGGGGCAGGGGGGGACTATGGCTACACCTTC. It encodes CASTAQGAGGDYGYTF. V gene TRBV27 combines with J gene TRBJ1-2; 8 nucleotides agree with TRBD1. J was trimmed by 3 bases and V by 9 bases; bases with no gene match: 15. Looked up from germline, CDR1 is MNHEY and CDR2 is SMNVEV (reference sequence). The CDR3 contains 16 residues.

In this sample, this clonotype turned up many times. The chain is built from TRBV29-1 and TRBJ2-5; D is undetermined. Trimming took 4 bases from V and 2 from J, leaving 5 bases between them. The germline CDR1 and CDR2 sequences are SQVTM and ANQGSEA. The CDR3 is made up of 11 amino acids. CDR3 coding DNA: TGCAGCGTTGGAGTTCAAGAGACCCAGTACTTC. It specifies CSVGVQETQYF.

The chain employs TRBV12-3 or TRBV12-4 and TRBJ2-3, with 9 positions matching TRBD1. The CDR3 runs 20 residues. Unmatched junction bases numbered 17, after V lost 4 bases and J lost 0 bases. The CDR3 nucleotides are TGTGCCAGCAGTTCCTACAGGGGGCACCTAAAAACCTCTAGCACAGATACGCAGTATTTT. Its translation is CASSSYRGHLKTSSTDTQYF.

The J gene is TRBJ2-3, the V gene TRBV11-1, with a weak D call TRBD1 (6 bases). V lost 4 bases to trimming and J lost 2 bases, with 13 bases between them. This CDR3 has 15 amino acids. Germline V gene lookup returns CDR1 SGHAT and CDR2 FQDESV (reference sequence). CDR3 sequence (DNA): TGTGCCAGCAGCTCGCCGACAGGTTCCACAGATACGCAGTATTTT. As protein: CASSSPTGSTDTQYF.

This clonotype was counted only a few times. The chain carries TRBV12-3 or TRBV12-4 and TRBJ2-3; D gene unclear. V was trimmed by 10 bases and J by 2 bases, leaving 10 bases between them. The CDR3 is 12 amino acids. The CDR3 spells CATSTNTDTQYF. CDR3 bases: TGTGCCACCTCGACCAACACAGATACGCAGTATTTT.

This clonotype occurred a few times. This chain uses TRBV3-1 with TRBJ1-5; D unclear. Germline CDR1 and CDR2: LGHDT and YNNKEL (reference sequence). Trimming took 7 bases from V and 4 from J, leaving 20 bases between them. The CDR3 is made up of 16 amino acids. The CDR3 sequence: CASTKGIGLGNQPQHF. CDR3 bases: TGTGCCAGCACTAAAGGAATAGGACTCGGGAATCAGCCCCAGCATTTT.

This clonotype was counted at least ten times. The chain employs TRBV12-3 or TRBV12-4 and TRBJ2-2; D assignment may be TRBD1 or TRBD2 (5 bases each). The V and J ends lost 2 bases and 4 bases respectively, with 11 bases between them. The CDR3 sequence is 15 residues long. The CDR3 loop reads CASSLWDPSTGELFF. Here the CDR3 DNA reads TGTGCCAGCAGTTTATGGGACCCCTCCACCGGGGAGCTGTTTTTT.

In this sample, this clonotype turned up many times. V is TRBV12-3 or TRBV12-4 and J is TRBJ2-1; no clear D gene. There are 14 residues in the CDR3. V was shortened by 2 bases and J by 0 bases, with 5 bases between the two germline ends. DNA of the CDR3: TGTGCCAGCAGTTTATCGCGCTCCTACAATGAGCAGTTCTTC. Protein: CASSLSRSYNEQFF.

This clonotype occurred a few times. The chain is built from TRBV3-1 and TRBJ2-7; 7 bases are a match to TRBD2. V was pared by 4 bases and J by 8 bases, with 2 bases of the junction left unmatched. The CDR3 has 11 amino acids. Per the germline V gene, CDR1 is LGHDT and CDR2 is YNNKEL (reference sequence). The DNA for the CDR3 is TGTGCCAGCAGCCGACTAGCCCAGCAGTACTTC. This translates into CASSRLAQQYF.

This clonotype was seen many times. The chain uses TRBV12-3 or TRBV12-4 and TRBJ1-5; possible D gene TRBD1, 5 bases. With 7 bases removed from V and 3 bases from J, the gap between germline ends came to 19 bases. CDR3 size: 16 residues. The CDR3 DNA reads TGTGCCAGCACCTCGGCGGGGGGACGGGCCAATCAGCCCCAGCATTTT. Amino acids: CASTSAGGRANQPQHF.

This clonotype was observed many times. The chain couples TRBV12-3 or TRBV12-4 to TRBJ1-5; 9 bases are a match to TRBD1. With V trimmed by 10 bases and J by 6 bases, 4 bases remained unmatched. CDR3 length equals 12 residues. The CDR3 is CATRTGVQPQHF. In DNA, the CDR3 is TGTGCCACCAGGACAGGGGTTCAGCCCCAGCATTTT.

The V gene is TRBV20-1, the J gene TRBJ1-5; D is unresolved. V dropped 1 base and J dropped 4 bases, with 8 bases sitting between them. The V gene's germline CDR1 is DFQATT and CDR2 SNEGSKA (reference sequence). This CDR3 comprises 13 residues. The CDR3 bases are TGCAGTGCTAGAGTACCCACTAATCAGCCCCAGCATTTT. Amino acids: CSARVPTNQPQHF.

This chain connects TRBV7-8 to TRBJ2-5, with unresolved D. The J call is uncertain, as TRBJ2-4 better fits the DNA end. Germline V gene data show CDR1 as SGHVS and CDR2 as FQNEAQ. This CDR3 comprises 8 residues. The CDR3 nucleotides are TGTGCCAGTGGCATTCAGTACTTC. This gives the protein CASGIQYF.

The rearrangement links TRBV11-1 to TRBJ1-5; 10 bases are shared with TRBD1. The CDR3 length is 18 residues. J gave up 4 bases and V 0 bases, and 9 bases lay outside the gene matches. The germline CDR1 and CDR2 sequences are SGHAT and FQDESV (reference sequence). The CDR3 DNA sequence: TGTGCCAGCAGCTTAGCACCGTCTCCGGGACAGGGGAATCAGCCCCAGCATTTT. It translates to CASSLAPSPGQGNQPQHF.

The chain couples TRBV27 to TRBJ2-7; the D is unclear. CDR3 length: 16 residues. Germline CDR1 MNHEY, CDR2 SMNVEV (reference sequence). The V end was cut by 2 bases, the J end by 7 bases, with 21 bases between. CDR3 bases: TGTGCCAGCAGTTTAAGCCCCCGGGCCACCGACGGGGAGCAGTACTTC. Amino acids: CASSLSPRATDGEQYF.

CDR3 DNA sequence: TGTGCCAGCAGCTCTCGTCGGGGTAGCACAGATACGCAGTATTTT. Translated: CASSSRRGSTDTQYF. The chain links TRBV7-2 to TRBJ2-3, with D perhaps matching TRBD2 (5 bases). V was pared by 4 bases and J by 0 bases, with 11 bases between. The V gene's germline CDR1 is SGHTA and CDR2 FQGNSA. CDR3 length: 15 amino acids.

The genes are TRBV6-2 or TRBV6-3 and TRBJ2-5, with 15 bases lining up with TRBD2. CDR1 is MNHEY, CDR2 SVGEGT, per germline. This CDR3 is 20 amino acids long. The junction had 13 bases not matched to a gene; V was cut back by 0 bases and J by 5 bases. CDR3 sequence reads: CASSYSISRTSGGARETQYF. The CDR3 bases are TGTGCCAGCAGTTACTCGATCTCCCGGACTAGCGGGGGGGCACGGGAGACCCAGTACTTC.

In its sample, this clonotype was seen a few times. The chain links TRBV2 to TRBJ2-2; 7 bases map to TRBD2. Germline V gene sequence: CDR1 SNHLY, CDR2 FYNNEI. The CDR3 runs to 13 residues. Germline trimming cut 8 bases from V and 6 bases from J; bases unmatched to any gene: 6. The DNA of the CDR3 is TGTGCCAGCTCCCTAGCGGACGCCGGGGAGCTGTTTTTT. This translates into CASSLADAGELFF. Full variable domain (rest looked up from reference TRBV2 and TRBJ2-2): EPEVTQTPSHQVTQMGQEVILRCVPISNHLYFYWYRQILGQKVEFLVSFYNNEISEKSEIFDDQFSVERPDGSNFTLKIRSTKLEDSAMYFCASSLADAGELFFGEGSRLTVL.

The V call is TRBV5-1, the J call TRBJ2-5; 10 positions agree with TRBD1. The CDR3 contains 14 residues. Per the germline V gene, CDR1 is SGHRS and CDR2 is YFSETQ. V lost 3 bases and J lost 4; bases outside the gene matches: 3. CDR3: CASSWGTGAETQYF. In DNA, the CDR3 is TGCGCCAGCAGCTGGGGGACAGGGGCAGAGACCCAGTACTTC.

This clonotype was seen only a few times. The V call is TRBV7-9, the J call TRBJ1-6; D gene unclear. The germline gives CDR1 SEHNR, CDR2 FQNEAQ (reference sequence). CDR3 length: 13 residues. The V and J ends lost 0 bases and 6 bases respectively, with 3 bases between them. The CDR3 DNA reads as TGTGCCAGCAGCTTAGCGCTTAATTCACCCCTCCACTTT. This sequence encodes CASSLALNSPLHF.

This clonotype has a handful of counts. The CDR3 DNA is TGCAGTGCGAGGACAGCAGGAAACACCATATATTTT. Translating it yields CSARTAGNTIYF. The rearrangement uses TRBV20-1 and TRBJ1-3, with D perhaps TRBD1 (6 bases). Trimming took off 6 bases at V and 4 bases at J, with 10 bases between the two ends. There are 12 residues in the CDR3. The germline CDR1 and CDR2 sequences are DFQATT and SNEGSKA (reference sequence).

This chain connects TRBV7-8 to TRBJ2-2; unclear D gene. The CDR3 sequence is 16 residues long. Trimming removed 11 bases from V and 0 bases from J, with 19 bases in between. Germline CDR1 is SGHVS and CDR2 is FQNEAQ. The CDR3, as DNA: TGTGCCGACCAGGCCGGGTACAGCACGAACACCGGGGAGCTGTTTTTT. Translating it yields CADQAGYSTNTGELFF.